The rows below give T cell receptor beta chains drawn from one sample of a study of blood T cell repertoires in COVID-19. Using immunoSEQ multiplex PCR, the repertoire was profiled, and TCRdb retains in-frame clones only, with some absent. Seen here are roughly 260,000 clones, about 90% observed once, and the top ten hold 1% to 1.5%. Sequences were obtained from PBMCs or T cells enriched from blood (not recorded which). Receptors were obtained from a human donor in a cohort exposed to, infected with or recovered from COVID-19 (not recorded which). The donor label of this sample is uncertain. Both conserved end residues are part of each CDR3. D genes are given only for firm matches. Expanded clones get a size class; other rows say once, few or many, or leave the size out.

.,TRBJ1-4,TRBV6-6,TRBD1,CASTPGQGNEKLFF,TGTGCCAGCACCCCGGGACAGGGGAATGAAAAACTGTTTTTT
.,TRBJ2-5,TRBV19,.,CASSIDRRTEQETQYF,TGTGCCAGTAGTATAGATCGTAGGACAGAACAAGAGACCCAGTACTTC
.,TRBJ1-5,TRBV27,.,CASSFDRYQPQHF,TGTGCCAGCAGTTTCGACAGATATCAGCCCCAGCATTTT
once,TRBJ1-2,TRBV10-3,.,CAIRADRHYGYTF,TGTGCCATCAGGGCAGACAGGCACTATGGCTACACCTTC
.,TRBJ2-3,TRBV7-2,.,CASSDSARQGSTDTQYF,TGTGCCAGCAGCGACAGTGCGCGTCAGGGAAGCACAGATACGCAGTATTTT
once,TRBJ2-4,TRBV9,.,CASSGRSKNIQYF,TGTGCCAGCAGCGGCAGATCCAAAAACATTCAGTACTTC
.,TRBJ2-7,TRBV29-1,TRBD1,CSVADRTSYEQYF,TGCAGCGTTGCGGACAGGACCTCCTACGAGCAGTACTTC
.,TRBJ1-6,TRBV27,TRBD1,CASSLTDRAYNSPLHF,TGTGCCAGCAGCCTAACCGACAGGGCCTATAATTCACCCCTCCACTTT
.,TRBJ2-7,TRBV7-9,.,CASSPGYERHYEQYF,TGTGCCAGCAGCCCCGGGTATGAGCGGCACTACGAGCAGTACTTC
.,TRBJ2-5,TRBV14,TRBD2,CASSQGAGRPGETQYF,TGTGCCAGCAGCCAAGGAGCGGGGCGGCCAGGGGAGACCCAGTACTTC
.,TRBJ2-1,TRBV27,.,CASSLKDSQFF,TGTGCCAGCAGTTTAAAGGACTCACAGTTCTTC
.,TRBJ2-1,TRBV19,TRBD2,CASSGLAGGEQFF,TGTGCCAGTAGTGGGCTAGCGGGGGGCGAGCAGTTCTTC
.,TRBJ1-1,TRBV19,TRBD1,CASSPQGTNTEAFF,TGTGCCAGTAGCCCACAGGGGACGAACACTGAAGCTTTCTTT
.,TRBJ2-3,TRBV5-1,.,CASKGGASDTQYF,TGCGCCAGCAAAGGGGGGGCATCAGATACGCAGTATTTT
.,TRBJ1-3,TRBV19,TRBD1,CASSRDRASGNTIYF,TGTGCCAGTAGCCGGGACAGGGCTTCTGGAAACACCATATATTTT
.,TRBJ1-1,TRBV2,TRBD1,CASSMGQGDGGTEAFF,TGTGCCAGCAGTATGGGACAGGGAGATGGAGGCACTGAAGCTTTCTTT
.,TRBJ1-2,TRBV7-8,.,CASSLNRAGDGYTF,TGTGCCAGCAGCTTAAATCGGGCAGGGGACGGCTACACCTTC
.,TRBJ2-7,TRBV7-2,.,CASSAVRGHEQYF,TGTGCCAGCAGCGCCGTCAGGGGTCACGAGCAGTACTTC
few,TRBJ1-5,TRBV19,TRBD1,CASSTRTGGIGQPQHF,TGTGCCAGTAGTACCCGGACAGGGGGAATTGGTCAGCCCCAGCATTTT
.,TRBJ2-2,TRBV15,TRBD1,CATSRGQGGTGELFF,TGTGCCACCAGCAGAGGACAGGGGGGGACCGGGGAGCTGTTTTTT
.,TRBJ2-5,TRBV5-1,TRBD1,CASSTGQAAETQYF,TGCGCCAGCAGCACAGGACAGGCCGCCGAGACCCAGTACTTC
.,TRBJ2-7,TRBV28,.,CASSPQVGGSYEQYF,TGTGCCAGCAGCCCCCAGGTGGGGGGATCCTACGAGCAGTACTTC
.,TRBJ1-6,TRBV7-9,TRBD1,CASSFAGQDNSPLHF,TGTGCCAGCAGCTTCGCCGGACAGGATAATTCACCCCTCCACTTT
.,TRBJ2-1,TRBV5-4,TRBD2,CASSLAGGTINEQFF,TGTGCCAGCAGCTTGGCGGGGGGGACGATAAATGAGCAGTTCTTC
few,TRBJ2-3,TRBV14,.,CASSQEAFRREDTQYF,TGTGCCAGCAGCCAAGAGGCGTTCAGGAGGGAAGATACGCAGTATTTT